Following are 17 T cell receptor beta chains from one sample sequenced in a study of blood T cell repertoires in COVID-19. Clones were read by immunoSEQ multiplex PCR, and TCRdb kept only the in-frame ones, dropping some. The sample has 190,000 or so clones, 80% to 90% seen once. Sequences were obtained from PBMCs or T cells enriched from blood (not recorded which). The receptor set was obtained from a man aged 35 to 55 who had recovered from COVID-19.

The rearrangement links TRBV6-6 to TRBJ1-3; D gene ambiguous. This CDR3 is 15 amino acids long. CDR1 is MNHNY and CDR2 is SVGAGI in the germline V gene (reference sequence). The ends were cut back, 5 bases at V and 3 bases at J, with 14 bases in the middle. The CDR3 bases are TGTGCCAGCAGTGGGCCGGCCGGGATTGGAAACACCATATATTTT. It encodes CASSGPAGIGNTIYF.

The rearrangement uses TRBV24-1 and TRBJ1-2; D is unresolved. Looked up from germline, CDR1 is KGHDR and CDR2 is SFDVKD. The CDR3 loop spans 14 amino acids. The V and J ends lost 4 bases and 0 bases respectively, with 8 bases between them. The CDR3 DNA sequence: TGTGCCACCAGTGACCAAACAGCTAACTATGGCTACACCTTC. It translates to CATSDQTANYGYTF.

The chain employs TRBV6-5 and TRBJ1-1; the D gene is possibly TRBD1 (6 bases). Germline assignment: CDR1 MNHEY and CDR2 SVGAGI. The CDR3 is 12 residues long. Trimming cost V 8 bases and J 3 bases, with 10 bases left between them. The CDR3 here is CASSTGYTEAFF. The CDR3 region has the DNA TGTGCCAGCTCGACAGGATACACTGAAGCTTTCTTT.

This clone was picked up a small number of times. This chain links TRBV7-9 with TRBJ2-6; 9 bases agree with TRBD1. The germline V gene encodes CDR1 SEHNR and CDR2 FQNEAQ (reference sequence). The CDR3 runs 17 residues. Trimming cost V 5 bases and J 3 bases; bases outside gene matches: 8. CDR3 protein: CASSPGTGMFGANVLTF. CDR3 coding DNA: TGTGCCAGCAGCCCCGGGACAGGGATGTTTGGGGCCAACGTCCTGACTTTC.

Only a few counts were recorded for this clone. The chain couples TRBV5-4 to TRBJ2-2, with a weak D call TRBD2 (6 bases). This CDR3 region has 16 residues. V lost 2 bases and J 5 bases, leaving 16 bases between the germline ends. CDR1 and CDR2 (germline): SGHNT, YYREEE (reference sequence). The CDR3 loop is CASSFGQGGKTGELFF. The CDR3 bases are TGTGCCAGCAGCTTTGGGCAGGGCGGGAAAACCGGGGAGCTGTTTTTT.

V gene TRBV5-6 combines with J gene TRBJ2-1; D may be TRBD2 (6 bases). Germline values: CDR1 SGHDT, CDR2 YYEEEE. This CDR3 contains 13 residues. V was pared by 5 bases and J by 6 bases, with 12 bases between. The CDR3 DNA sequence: TGTGCCAGCAGTACCGGGACTCTCAATGAGCAGTTCTTC. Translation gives CASSTGTLNEQFF.

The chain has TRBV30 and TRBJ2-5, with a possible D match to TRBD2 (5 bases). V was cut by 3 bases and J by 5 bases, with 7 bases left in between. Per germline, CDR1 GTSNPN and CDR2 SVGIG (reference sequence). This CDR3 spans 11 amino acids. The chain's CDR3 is CAWRGVETQYF. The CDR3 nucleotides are TGTGCCTGGAGGGGAGTTGAGACCCAGTACTTC.

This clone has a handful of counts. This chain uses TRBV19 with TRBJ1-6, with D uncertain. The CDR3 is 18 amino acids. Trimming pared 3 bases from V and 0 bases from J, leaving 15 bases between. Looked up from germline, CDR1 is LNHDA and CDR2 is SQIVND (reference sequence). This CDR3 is CASSISGTRGSYNSPLHF. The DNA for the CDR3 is TGTGCCAGTAGTATCTCAGGCACCCGTGGCTCCTATAATTCACCCCTCCACTTT.

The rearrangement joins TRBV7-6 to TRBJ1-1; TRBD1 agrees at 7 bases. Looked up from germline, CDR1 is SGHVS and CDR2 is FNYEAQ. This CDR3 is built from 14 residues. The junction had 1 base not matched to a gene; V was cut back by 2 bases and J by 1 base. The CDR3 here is CASSLRQGNTEAFF. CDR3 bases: TGTGCCAGCAGCTTAAGACAGGGGAACACTGAAGCTTTCTTT. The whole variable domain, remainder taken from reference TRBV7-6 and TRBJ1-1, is GAGVSQSPRYKVTKRGQDVALRCDPISGHVSLYWYRQALGQGPEFLTYFNYEAQQDKSGLPNDRFSAERPEGSISTLTIQRTEQRDSAMYRCASSLRQGNTEAFFGQGTRLTVV.

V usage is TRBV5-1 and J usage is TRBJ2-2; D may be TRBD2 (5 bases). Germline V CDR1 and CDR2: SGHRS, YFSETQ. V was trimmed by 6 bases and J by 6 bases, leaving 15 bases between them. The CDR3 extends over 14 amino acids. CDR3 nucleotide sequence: TGCGCCAGCACGGTATTGGCGGAGGCCGGGGAGCTGTTTTTT. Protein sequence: CASTVLAEAGELFF.

The CDR3, as DNA: TGTGCCTGGAGGGCCGGGACAGGGTATAATGAGCAGTTCTTC. Translation: CAWRAGTGYNEQFF. The chain joins TRBV30 to TRBJ2-1; 9 nucleotides line up with TRBD1. V lost 3 bases and J lost 7; bases outside the gene matches: 7. Germline V gene data show CDR1 as GTSNPN and CDR2 as SVGIG (reference sequence). The CDR3 runs 14 residues.

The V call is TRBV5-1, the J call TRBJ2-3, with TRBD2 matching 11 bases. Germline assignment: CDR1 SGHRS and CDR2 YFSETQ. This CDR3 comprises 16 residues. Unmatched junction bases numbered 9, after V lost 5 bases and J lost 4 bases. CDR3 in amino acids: CASSYLSGRGPDTQYF. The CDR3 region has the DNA TGCGCCAGCAGTTACCTTAGCGGGAGGGGGCCAGATACGCAGTATTTT.

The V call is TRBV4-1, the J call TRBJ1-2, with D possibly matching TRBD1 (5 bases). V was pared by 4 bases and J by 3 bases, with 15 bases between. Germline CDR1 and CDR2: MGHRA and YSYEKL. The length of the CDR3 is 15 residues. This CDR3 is CASSPASGKDYGYTF. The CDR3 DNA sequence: TGCGCCAGCAGCCCGGCGTCAGGGAAGGACTATGGCTACACCTTC.

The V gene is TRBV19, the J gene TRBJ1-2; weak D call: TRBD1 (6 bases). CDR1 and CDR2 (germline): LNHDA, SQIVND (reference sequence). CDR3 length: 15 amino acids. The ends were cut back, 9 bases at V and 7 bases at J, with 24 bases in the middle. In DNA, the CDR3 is TGTGCCAGCCAGACCGCAGGGAGGGGGTCTAGTGGCTACACCTTC. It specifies CASQTAGRGSSGYTF.

Here the CDR3 reads CASSLGPSGQPRAQYF. The CDR3 region has the DNA TGTGCCAGCAGCTTGGGCCCCAGCGGGCAACCAAGGGCCCAGTACTTC. The rearrangement uses TRBV5-6 and TRBJ2-5, with D perhaps TRBD2 (6 bases). CDR3 length equals 16 residues. CDR1 and CDR2 from the germline V gene are SGHDT and YYEEEE. V lost 0 bases and J lost 9, with 21 bases in between.

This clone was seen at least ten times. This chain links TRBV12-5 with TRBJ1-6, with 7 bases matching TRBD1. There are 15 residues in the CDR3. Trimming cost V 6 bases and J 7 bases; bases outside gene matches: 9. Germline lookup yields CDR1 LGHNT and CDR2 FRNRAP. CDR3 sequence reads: CASGLTPGQNSPLHF. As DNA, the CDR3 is TGTGCTAGTGGCTTGACCCCGGGACAGAATTCACCCCTCCACTTT.

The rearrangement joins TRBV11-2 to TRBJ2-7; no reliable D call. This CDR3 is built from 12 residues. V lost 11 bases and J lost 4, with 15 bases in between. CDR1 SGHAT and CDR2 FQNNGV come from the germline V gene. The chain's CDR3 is CAVSAVKYEQYF. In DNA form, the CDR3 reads TGTGCCGTTTCGGCGGTGAAGTACGAGCAGTACTTC. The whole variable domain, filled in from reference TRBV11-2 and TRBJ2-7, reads EAGVAQSPRYKIIEKRQSVAFWCNPISGHATLYWYQQILGQGPKLLIQFQNNGVVDDSQLPKDRFSAERLKGVDSTLKIQPAKLEDSAVYLCAVSAVKYEQYFGPGTRLTVT.